Included here is one TCR beta chain sequence, with context. The target antigen is unknown. V trimming: 7 bases; J trimming: 10 bases; junction bases outside the gene matches: 6. The germline gives CDR1 SNHLY, CDR2 FYNNEI. The CDR3 loop spans 13 amino acids. Sequenced by immunoSEQ multiplex PCR; TCRdb stores in-frame clones only, minus some. In the table there are roughly 50,000 clones, over 75% of which are singletons. These data originate in a study of siplizumab effects on memory and regulatory T cells. General study results and limits: Naive T cells appeared more varied than memory cells and looked like key alloresponse contributors. Siplizumab gave mappable alloreactive CD4+ clones an average Treg-derived fraction of over 65%, against under 35% in controls.

The gene calls are TRBV2 and TRBJ1-6; TRBD1 matches at 8 bases. The specimen sequenced was naive CD8+ T cells sorted from blood. The receptor's source is a human donor in good health. The CDR3 loop is CASTDRVESPLHF. The CDR3 nucleotides read TGTGCCAGCACGGACAGGGTAGAATCACCCCTCCACTTT.